The clone carrying this T cell receptor (beta chain) was seen more than once but under ten times. No antigen is known for it. Attachment of unique molecular identifiers to individual cDNA molecules was performed. TCRdb recomputed calls from the 5' RACE reads with MiXCR, one row per CDR3 protein. This repertoire shows about 120,000 distinct CDR3 sequences, 10% to 15% found once; its top ten account for less than 4.5%. The data belong to a study of early T cells in non-severe SARS-CoV-2 infection. Study in general: Bulk RNA isolated from unsorted whole blood underwent sequencing; chains were not paired.

Germline CDR1 SGHRS, CDR2 YFSETQ. V lost 1 base and J lost 0, with 5 bases in between. This CDR3 contains 15 residues. The study's findings and limits: Reliance on VDJdb matching favored anti-spike CD8 responses; private and CD4 specificities were missed.

The clonotype comes from an adult who was a healthcare worker with PCR-confirmed SARS-CoV-2 infection or an uninfected control (not recorded which). This chain joins TRBV5-1 and TRBJ2-6, with D unresolved. Sequenced here: whole blood, sampled at baseline. The CDR3 DNA reads as TGCGCCAGCAGCTTGCACCGCTCTGGGGCCAACGTCCTGACTTTC. Translating gives CASSLHRSGANVLTF.